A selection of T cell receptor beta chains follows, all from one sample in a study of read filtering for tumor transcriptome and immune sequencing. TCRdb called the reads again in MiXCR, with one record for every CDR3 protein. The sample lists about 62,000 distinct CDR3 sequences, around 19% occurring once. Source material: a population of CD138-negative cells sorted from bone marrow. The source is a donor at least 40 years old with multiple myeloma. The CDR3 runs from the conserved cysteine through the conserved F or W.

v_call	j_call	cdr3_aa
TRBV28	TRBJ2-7	CASRGDTYEQYF
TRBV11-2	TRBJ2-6	CASSLLPPSSVANVLTF
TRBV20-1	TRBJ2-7	CSAREGLPTAYEQYF
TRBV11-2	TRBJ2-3	CASSQRGVSTDTQYF
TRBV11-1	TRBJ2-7	CASSSSGADLYEQYF
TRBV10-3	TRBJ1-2	CAVSANYGYTF
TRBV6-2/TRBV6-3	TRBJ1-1	CASSYPRSWEITEAFF
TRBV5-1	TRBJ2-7	CASSSPGTGKGEQYF
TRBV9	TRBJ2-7	CASSGGTGGEQYF
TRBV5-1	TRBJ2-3	CASSPPAQTRGTDTQYF
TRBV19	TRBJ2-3	CASSSGLSTDTQYF
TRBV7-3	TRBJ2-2	CASSLTLLRGANTGELFF
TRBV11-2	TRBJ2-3	CASSPTGASGGSSTDTQYF
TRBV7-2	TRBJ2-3	CASSLTSGRPDTQYF
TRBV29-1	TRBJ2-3	CSVDPPQGDTDTQYF
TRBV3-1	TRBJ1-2	CASSPTGTARSGYTF
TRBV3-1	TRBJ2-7	CASSQGLEVYYEQYF
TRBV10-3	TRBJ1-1	CAIREAGDTEAFF
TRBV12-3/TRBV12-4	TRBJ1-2	CASTAGTGIYGYTF
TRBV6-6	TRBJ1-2	CASSKDRYGYTF
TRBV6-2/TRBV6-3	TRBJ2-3	CASKIQAIRTDTQYF
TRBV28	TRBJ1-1	CASSFYGRAVTEAFF
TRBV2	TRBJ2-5	CASSRSSGRETQYF
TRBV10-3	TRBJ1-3	CAITTGPLWEGNTIHF
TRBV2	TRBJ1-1	CASIYRGTEAFF
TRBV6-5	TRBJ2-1	CASSYSRGIAYNEQFF
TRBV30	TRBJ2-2	CAWEGGLNTGELFF
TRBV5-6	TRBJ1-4	CASSSGQGAKETEKLFF
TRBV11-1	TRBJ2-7	CASSIGLVSSYEQYF
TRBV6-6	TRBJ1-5	CASSPQGEGDQPQHF
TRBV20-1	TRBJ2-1	CSARDSARPEQLF
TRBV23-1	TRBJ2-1	CASSQWGPWSSYNEQFF
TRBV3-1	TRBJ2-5	CASSQEPTTAGETQYF
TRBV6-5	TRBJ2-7	CASSYTGLGEQYF
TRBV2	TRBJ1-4	CASSDHGTKLFF
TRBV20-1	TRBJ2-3	CSASGSGDAITDTQYF
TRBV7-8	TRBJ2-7	CASSPWTSGRNEQYF